This TCR beta chain was observed in a study of OX40 agonist ivuxolimab in advanced cancers. Whole-study findings and limits: Expanded clones belonging to CD8+ T cells outnumbered, on average, those of CD4+.

Details on this clone: Its antigen is unidentified.

Germline V gene lookup returns CDR1 LNHDA and CDR2 SQIVND (reference sequence). The CDR3 is made up of 14 amino acids. Trimming took 5 bases from V and 6 from J, leaving 14 bases between them. Data came from immunoSEQ multiplex PCR; TCRdb stores just in-frame clones and leaves some out. The sample records about 62,000 clones, 85% being singletons. Sequenced material: CD4+ or CD8+ T cells sorted from blood, taken in a trial of the OX40 agonist ivuxolimab. The TCR sequence derives from an adult with an advanced solid tumor such as melanoma, head and neck, liver or kidney cancer. The chain carries TRBV19 and TRBJ1-3, with D tentatively TRBD1 (5 bases). CDR3 sequence reads: CASSGTGGLNTIYF. In DNA, the CDR3 is TGTGCCAGTAGTGGGACCGGGGGACTAAACACCATATATTTT.